The clone carrying this T cell receptor beta chain was seen only a few times. This sample was included in a study of blood T cell repertoires in COVID-19. The overall study: From T cells, B-cell-depleted T cells, or PBMCs came the material, which was cDNA or gDNA.

CDR1 is LGHNA, CDR2 YNFKEQ, per germline. The CDR3 runs to 18 residues. The V gene end was trimmed by 4 bases and the J gene end by 5 bases; junction bases not matched to a gene: 10. Clones were read by immunoSEQ multiplex PCR, and TCRdb kept only the in-frame ones, dropping some. The repertoire holds 50,000 to 65,000 clones, with approximately 91% as singletons. Material: peripheral blood. The chain couples TRBV4-2 to TRBJ2-2, with 13 nucleotides matching TRBD2. The clonotype originates from a man between 65 and 85 years old with acute or convalescent COVID-19. The CDR3 protein is CASSPVTSGGARTGELFF. CDR3 sequence (DNA): TGTGCCAGCAGCCCGGTTACTAGCGGGGGGGCGAGGACCGGGGAGCTGTTTTTT.